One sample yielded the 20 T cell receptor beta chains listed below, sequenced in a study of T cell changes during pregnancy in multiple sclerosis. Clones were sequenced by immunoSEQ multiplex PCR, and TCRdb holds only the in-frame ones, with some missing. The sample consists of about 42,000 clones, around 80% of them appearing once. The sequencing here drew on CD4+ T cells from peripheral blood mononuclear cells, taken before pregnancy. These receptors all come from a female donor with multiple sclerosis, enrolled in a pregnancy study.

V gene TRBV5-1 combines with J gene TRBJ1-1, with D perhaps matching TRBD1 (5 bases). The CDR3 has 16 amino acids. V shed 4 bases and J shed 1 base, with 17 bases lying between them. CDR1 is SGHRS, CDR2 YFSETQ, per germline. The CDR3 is CASSHARAGRNTEAFF. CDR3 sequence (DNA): TGCGCCAGCAGCCATGCCCGGGCAGGGCGGAACACTGAAGCTTTCTTT.

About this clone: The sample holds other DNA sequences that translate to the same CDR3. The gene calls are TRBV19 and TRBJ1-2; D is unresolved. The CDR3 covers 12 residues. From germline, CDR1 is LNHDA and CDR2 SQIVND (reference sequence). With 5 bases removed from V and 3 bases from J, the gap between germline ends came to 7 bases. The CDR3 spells CASSLADYGYTF. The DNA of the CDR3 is TGTGCCAGTAGTTTGGCAGACTATGGCTACACCTTC.

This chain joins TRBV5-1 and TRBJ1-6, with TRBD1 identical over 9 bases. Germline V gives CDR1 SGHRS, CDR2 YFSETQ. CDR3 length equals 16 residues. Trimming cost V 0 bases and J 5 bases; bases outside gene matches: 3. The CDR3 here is CASSLGDRANNSPLHF. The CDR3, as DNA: TGCGCCAGCAGCTTGGGGGACAGGGCGAATAATTCACCCCTCCACTTT.

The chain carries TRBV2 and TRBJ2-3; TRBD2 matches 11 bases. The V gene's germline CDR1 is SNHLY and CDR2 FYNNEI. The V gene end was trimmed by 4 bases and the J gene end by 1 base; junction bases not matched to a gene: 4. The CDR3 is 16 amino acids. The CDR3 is CASSVRTSGRTDTQYF. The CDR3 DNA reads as TGTGCCAGCAGTGTCCGGACTAGCGGGCGCACAGATACGCAGTATTTT.

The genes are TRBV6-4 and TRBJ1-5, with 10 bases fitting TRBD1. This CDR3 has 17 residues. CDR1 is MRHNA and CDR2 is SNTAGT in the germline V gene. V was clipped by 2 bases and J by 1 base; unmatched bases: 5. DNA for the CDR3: TGTGCCAGCAGTGACCCGACAGGGGGCGAAAGCAATCAGCCCCAGCATTTT. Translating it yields CASSDPTGGESNQPQHF.

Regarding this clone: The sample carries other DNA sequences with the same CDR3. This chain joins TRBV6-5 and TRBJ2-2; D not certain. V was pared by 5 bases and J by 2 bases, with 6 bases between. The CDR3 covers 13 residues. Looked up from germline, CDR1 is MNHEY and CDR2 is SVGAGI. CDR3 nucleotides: TGTGCCAGCAGTAGGAGTAACACCGGGGAGCTGTTTTTT. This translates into CASSRSNTGELFF.

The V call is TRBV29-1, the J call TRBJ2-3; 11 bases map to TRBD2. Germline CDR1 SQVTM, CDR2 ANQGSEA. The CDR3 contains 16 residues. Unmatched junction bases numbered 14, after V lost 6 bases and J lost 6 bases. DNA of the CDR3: TGCAGCGTCGCCGAAGGTAGCGGGGGGGCCTGGGATACGCAGTATTTT. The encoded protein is CSVAEGSGGAWDTQYF.

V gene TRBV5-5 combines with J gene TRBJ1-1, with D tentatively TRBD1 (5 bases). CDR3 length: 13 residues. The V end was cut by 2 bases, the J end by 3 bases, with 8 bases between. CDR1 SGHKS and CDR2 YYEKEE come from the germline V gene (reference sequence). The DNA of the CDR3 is TGTGCCAGCAGCTTCTGGGGGGACACTGAAGCTTTCTTT. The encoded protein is CASSFWGDTEAFF.

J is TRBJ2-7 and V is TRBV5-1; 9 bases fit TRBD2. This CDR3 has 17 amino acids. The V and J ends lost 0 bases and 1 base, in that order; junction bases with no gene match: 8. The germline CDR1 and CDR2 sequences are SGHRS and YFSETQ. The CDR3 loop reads CASSLALAGAQSYEQYF. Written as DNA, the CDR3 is TGCGCCAGCAGCTTGGCCTTAGCGGGGGCCCAATCCTACGAGCAGTACTTC.

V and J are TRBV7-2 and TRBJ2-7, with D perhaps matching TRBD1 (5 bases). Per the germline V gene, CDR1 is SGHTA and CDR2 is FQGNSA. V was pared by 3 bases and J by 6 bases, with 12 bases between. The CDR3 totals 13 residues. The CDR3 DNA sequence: TGTGCCAGCAGCTTTCAAGGGGTAGGCGAGCAGTACTTC. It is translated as CASSFQGVGEQYF.

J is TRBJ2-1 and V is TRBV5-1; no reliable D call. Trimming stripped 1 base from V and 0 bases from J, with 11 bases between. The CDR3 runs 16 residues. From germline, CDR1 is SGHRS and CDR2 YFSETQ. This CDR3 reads CASSLNPSSSYNEQFF. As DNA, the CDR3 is TGCGCCAGCAGCTTGAACCCGTCGAGCTCCTACAATGAGCAGTTCTTC.

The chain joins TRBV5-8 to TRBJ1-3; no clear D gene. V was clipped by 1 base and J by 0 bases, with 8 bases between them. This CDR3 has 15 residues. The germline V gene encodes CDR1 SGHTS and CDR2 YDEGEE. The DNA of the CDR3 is TGTGCCAGCAGCTTGCGGGGTTCCTCTGGAAACACCATATATTTT. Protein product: CASSLRGSSGNTIYF.

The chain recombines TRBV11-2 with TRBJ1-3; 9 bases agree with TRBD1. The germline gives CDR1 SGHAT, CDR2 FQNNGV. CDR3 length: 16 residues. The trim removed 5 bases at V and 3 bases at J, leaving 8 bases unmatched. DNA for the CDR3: TGTGCCAGCAGCGTCTCTACAGGGGGCTTTGGAAACACCATATATTTT. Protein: CASSVSTGGFGNTIYF.

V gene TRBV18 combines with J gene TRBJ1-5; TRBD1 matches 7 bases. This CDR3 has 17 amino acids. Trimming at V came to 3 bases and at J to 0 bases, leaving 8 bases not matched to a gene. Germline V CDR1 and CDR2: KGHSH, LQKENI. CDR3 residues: CASSPRQGVDSNQPQHF. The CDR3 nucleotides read TGTGCCAGCTCACCGCGGCAGGGGGTAGATAGCAATCAGCCCCAGCATTTT.

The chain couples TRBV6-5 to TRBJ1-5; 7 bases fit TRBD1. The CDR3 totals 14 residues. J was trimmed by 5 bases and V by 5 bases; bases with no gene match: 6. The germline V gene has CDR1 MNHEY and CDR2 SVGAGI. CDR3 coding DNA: TGTGCCAGCAGTAGGGGGCAGTCTCATCAGCCCCAGCATTTT. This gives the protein CASSRGQSHQPQHF.

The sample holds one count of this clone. CDR3 region: CASREGGALYEQFF. In DNA form, the CDR3 reads TGTGCCAGTAGGGAGGGGGGGGCCTTATATGAGCAGTTCTTC. The chain uses TRBV7-2 and TRBJ2-1, with TRBD2 as a possible D gene (7 bases). Deletions cut 9 bases from V and 8 bases from J, with 20 bases between. Germline V gene data show CDR1 as SGHTA and CDR2 as FQGNSA. This CDR3 is built from 14 residues. Filled out from reference TRBV7-2 and TRBJ2-1, the complete variable domain reads GAGVSQSPSNKVTEKGKDVELRCDPISGHTALYWYRQSLGQGLEFLIYFQGNSAPDKSGLPSDRFSAERTGGSVSTLTIQRTQQEDSAVYLCASREGGALYEQFFGPGTRLTVL.

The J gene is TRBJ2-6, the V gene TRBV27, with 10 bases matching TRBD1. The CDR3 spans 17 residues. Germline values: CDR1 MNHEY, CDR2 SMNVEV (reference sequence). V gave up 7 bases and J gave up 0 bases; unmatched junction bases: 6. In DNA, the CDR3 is TGTGCCAGCATGGCGGGACAGGGGAGCTCTGGGGCCAACGTCCTGACTTTC. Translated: CASMAGQGSSGANVLTF.

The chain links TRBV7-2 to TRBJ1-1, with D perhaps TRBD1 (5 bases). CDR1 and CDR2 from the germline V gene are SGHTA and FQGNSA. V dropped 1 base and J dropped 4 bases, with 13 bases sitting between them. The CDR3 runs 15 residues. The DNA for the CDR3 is TGTGCCAGCAGCTTAGATTACAGACAGACCACTGAAGCTTTCTTT. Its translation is CASSLDYRQTTEAFF.

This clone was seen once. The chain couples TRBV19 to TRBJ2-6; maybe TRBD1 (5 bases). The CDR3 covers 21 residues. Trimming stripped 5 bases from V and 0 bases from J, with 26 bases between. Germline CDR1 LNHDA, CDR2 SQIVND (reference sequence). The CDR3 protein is CASSPYLLTEPTISGANVLTF. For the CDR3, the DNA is TGTGCCAGTAGTCCCTACCTCTTGACAGAACCGACCATCTCTGGGGCCAACGTCCTGACTTTC.

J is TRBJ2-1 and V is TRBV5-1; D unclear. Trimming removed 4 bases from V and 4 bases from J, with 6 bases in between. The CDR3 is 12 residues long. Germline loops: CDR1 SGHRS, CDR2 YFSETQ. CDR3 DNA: TGCGCCAGCAGCCAACAATACAATGAGCAGTTCTTC. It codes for CASSQQYNEQFF.